This T cell receptor beta chain was retrieved from a study of blood T cells in healthy people across ages. Background on the study: Template switching captured about one barcoded beta molecule per two T cells. Study-level results: Long-lived donors carried more naive CD4+ cells and greater diversity than aged donors.

The CDR3 sequence is 13 residues long. Germline trimming cut 4 bases from V and 7 bases from J; bases unmatched to any gene: 3. CDR1 and CDR2 from the germline V gene are MNHEY and SVGAGI. Then a second PCR, running roughly 7 to 11 cycles, was carried out with a sample-barcoded 5' primer and a J-beta primer mix. Via MiXCR, TCRdb re-called the 5' RACE reads, giving one row per CDR3 protein. Of hundreds of thousands of distinct CDR3 sequences in the sample, 58% were seen once. As for this clonotype: Antigen specificity is unknown.

The TCR originated in a man aged 25-45 years in good health. The chain employs TRBV6-5 and TRBJ1-5; 8 bases are shared with TRBD1. The sequenced material came from blood. This CDR3 is CASSLDRAQPQHF. The CDR3 DNA follows: TGTGCCAGCAGTTTGGACAGGGCCCAGCCCCAGCATTTT.